One and the same sample provided the 9 T cell receptor beta chains below, sequenced in a study of T cell responses to AZD1222 COVID-19 vaccine (dated by TCRdb to 2020 to 2023). Library construction relied on the immunoSEQ multiplex PCR assay. TCRdb took this table from immuneACCESS and kept in-frame rearrangements with V and J called. Such tables lack part of the clones; where checked against another copy, unresolved V genes explain under half of the gap, and the rest is unexplained. In all, the sample holds about 120,000 clones, and around 90% of those were seen once. Approximately 8.4% of the sample is taken by the ten largest. According to the study, the label for this sample's time point signals: baseline before first vaccination. The specimen was peripheral blood, collected on day 0 of AZD1222 vaccination. The receptors stem from an adult in good health.

The chain carries TRBV28 and TRBJ1-2, with 8 bases aligning to TRBD1. The CDR3 sequence is 14 residues long. CDR1 MDHEN and CDR2 SYDVKM come from the germline V gene. V lost 2 bases to trimming and J lost 7 bases; unmatched junction nucleotides: 6. In nucleotides, the CDR3 is TGTGCCAGCAGTTTAAATACAGGGGGGTTTGGCTACACCTTC. Its translation: CASSLNTGGFGYTF.

The V and J genes are TRBV5-1 and TRBJ2-7; D is undetermined. The CDR3 consists of 14 residues. The V and J ends lost 3 bases and 4 bases respectively, with 14 bases between them. The germline V gene has CDR1 SGHRS and CDR2 YFSETQ. Here the CDR3 reads CASSSDAHTYEQYF. CDR3 sequence (DNA): TGCGCCAGCAGCTCCGACGCGCACACTTACGAGCAGTACTTC. The variable domain in full, with the rest retrieved from reference TRBV5-1 and TRBJ2-7, is KAGVTQTPRYLIKTRGQQVTLSCSPISGHRSVSWYQQTPGQGLQFLFEYFSETQRNKGNFPGRFSGRQFSNSRSEMNVSTLELGDSALYLCASSSDAHTYEQYFGPGTRLTVT.

This clone was picked up one time. V gene TRBV6-5 combines with J gene TRBJ1-5, with 8 positions matching TRBD1. This CDR3 has 14 amino acids. Germline V gene data show CDR1 as MNHEY and CDR2 as SVGAGI. The J segment lost 7 bases and the V segment lost 8 bases, leaving 10 bases of the junction unmatched. The CDR3 loop reads CASRPDRGKQPQHF. The CDR3 DNA follows: TGTGCCAGCCGCCCTGACAGGGGTAAACAGCCCCAGCATTTT.

The CDR3 region has the DNA TGCGCCAGCAGCCCCGGGACAGCTGGAAACACCATATATTTT. It encodes CASSPGTAGNTIYF. V and J are TRBV5-1 and TRBJ1-3; 7 bases fit TRBD1. Trimming at V came to 4 bases and at J to 2 bases, leaving 3 bases not matched to a gene. Per germline, CDR1 SGHRS and CDR2 YFSETQ. The CDR3 is made up of 14 amino acids.

The sample holds one count of this clone. This chain uses TRBV5-4 with TRBJ2-5; D might be TRBD1 (6 bases). Germline values: CDR1 SGHNT, CDR2 YYREEE (reference sequence). The CDR3 has 15 amino acids. Trimming left V 4 bases short and J 1 base short, with 14 bases between. The CDR3 nucleotides read TGTGCCAGCAGCCCAGGGGCTTGGGGCCAAGAGACCCAGTACTTC. Translation gives CASSPGAWGQETQYF.

The chain carries TRBV3-1 (or the pseudogene TRBV3-2) and TRBJ2-2; D is undetermined. V lost 2 bases and J 3 bases, leaving 7 bases between the germline ends. From germline, CDR1 is LGHDT and CDR2 YNNKEL (reference sequence). The CDR3 covers 14 residues. Here the CDR3 DNA reads TGTGCCAGCAGCCAACAAGACCACACCGGGGAGCTGTTTTTT. The encoded protein is CASSQQDHTGELFF.

The chain is built from TRBV7-2 and TRBJ2-1; TRBD2 matches 11 bases. V lost 5 bases and J lost 4; bases outside the gene matches: 7. Germline CDR1 SGHTA, CDR2 FQGNSA. The CDR3 is 16 amino acids. The CDR3 spells CASSPQVAGGYNEQFF. CDR3 sequence (DNA): TGTGCCAGCAGCCCCCAGGTAGCGGGAGGGTACAATGAGCAGTTCTTC.

J is TRBJ2-7 and V is TRBV7-3; D is unclear. The V gene lost 5 bases and the J gene lost 1 base, with 9 bases spanning the gap. Germline lookup yields CDR1 SGHTA and CDR2 FQGTGA. CDR3 length: 13 amino acids. CDR3 nucleotides: TGTGCCAGCAGCGAAACAGCGTCCTACGAGCAGTACTTC. Its protein is CASSETASYEQYF.

This sequence joins TRBV3-1 (or the pseudogene TRBV3-2) and TRBJ2-5; D call uncertain. The CDR3 length is 14 residues. The V end lost 0 bases, the J end lost 5 bases, and 10 bases lay between the germline ends. Germline V gene sequence: CDR1 LGHDT, CDR2 YNNKEL (reference sequence). The CDR3 is CASSQDTWTETQYF. The CDR3 DNA reads TGTGCCAGCAGCCAAGATACGTGGACGGAGACCCAGTACTTC.